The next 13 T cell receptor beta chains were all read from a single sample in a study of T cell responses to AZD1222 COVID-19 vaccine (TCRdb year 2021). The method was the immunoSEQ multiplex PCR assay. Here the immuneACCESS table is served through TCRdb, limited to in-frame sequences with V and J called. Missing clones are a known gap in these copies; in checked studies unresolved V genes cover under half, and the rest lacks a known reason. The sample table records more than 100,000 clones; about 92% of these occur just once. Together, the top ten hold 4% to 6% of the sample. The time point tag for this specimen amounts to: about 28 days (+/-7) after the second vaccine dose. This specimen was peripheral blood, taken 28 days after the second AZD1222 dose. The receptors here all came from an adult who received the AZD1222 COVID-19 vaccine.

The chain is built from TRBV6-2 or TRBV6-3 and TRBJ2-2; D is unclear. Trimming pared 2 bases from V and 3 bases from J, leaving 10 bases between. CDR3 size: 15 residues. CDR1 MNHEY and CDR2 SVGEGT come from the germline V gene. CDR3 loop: CASSYMDPYTGELFF. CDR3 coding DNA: TGTGCCAGCAGTTACATGGACCCCTACACCGGGGAGCTGTTTTTT.

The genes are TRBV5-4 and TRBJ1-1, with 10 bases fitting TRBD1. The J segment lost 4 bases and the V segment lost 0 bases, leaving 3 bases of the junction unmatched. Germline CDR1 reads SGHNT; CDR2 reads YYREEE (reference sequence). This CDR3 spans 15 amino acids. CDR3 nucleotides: TGTGCCAGCAGCTTGGAGGGGACAGGGGTCACTGAAGCTTTCTTT. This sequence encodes CASSLEGTGVTEAFF.

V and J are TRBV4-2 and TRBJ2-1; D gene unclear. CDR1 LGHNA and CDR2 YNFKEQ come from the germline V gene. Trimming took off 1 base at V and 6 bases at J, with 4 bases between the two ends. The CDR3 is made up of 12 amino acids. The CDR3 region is CASSQGTNEQFF. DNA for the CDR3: TGTGCCAGCAGCCAAGGCACCAATGAGCAGTTCTTC.

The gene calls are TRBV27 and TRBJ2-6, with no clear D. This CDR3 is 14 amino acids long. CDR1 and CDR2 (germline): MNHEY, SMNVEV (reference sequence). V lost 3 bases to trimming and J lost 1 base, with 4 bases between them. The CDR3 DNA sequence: TGTGCCAGCAGTTTGATTTCTGGGGCCAACGTCCTGACTTTC. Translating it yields CASSLISGANVLTF.

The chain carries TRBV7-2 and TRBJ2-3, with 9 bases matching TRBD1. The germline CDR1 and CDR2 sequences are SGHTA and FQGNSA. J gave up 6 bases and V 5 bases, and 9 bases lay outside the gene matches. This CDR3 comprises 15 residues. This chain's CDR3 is CASSPQGAFGDTQYF. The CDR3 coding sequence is TGTGCCAGCAGCCCACAGGGGGCATTTGGGGATACGCAGTATTTT.

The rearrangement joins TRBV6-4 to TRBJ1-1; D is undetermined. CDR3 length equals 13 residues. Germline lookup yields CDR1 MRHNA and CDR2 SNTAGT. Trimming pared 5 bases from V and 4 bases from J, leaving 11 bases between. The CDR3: CASSIELGTEAFF. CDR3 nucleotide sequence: TGTGCCAGCAGTATAGAATTAGGCACTGAAGCTTTCTTT.

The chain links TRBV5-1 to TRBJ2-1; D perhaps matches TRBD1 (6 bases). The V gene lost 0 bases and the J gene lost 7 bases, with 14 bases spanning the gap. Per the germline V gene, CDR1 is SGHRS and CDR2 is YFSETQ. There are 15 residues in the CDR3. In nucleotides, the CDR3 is TGCGCCAGCAGCTTGGTCGGGACAAGAGGAAATGAGCAGTTCTTC. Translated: CASSLVGTRGNEQFF. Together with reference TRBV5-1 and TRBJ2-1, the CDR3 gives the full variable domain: KAGVTQTPRYLIKTRGQQVTLSCSPISGHRSVSWYQQTPGQGLQFLFEYFSETQRNKGNFPGRFSGRQFSNSRSEMNVSTLELGDSALYLCASSLVGTRGNEQFFGPGTRLTVL.

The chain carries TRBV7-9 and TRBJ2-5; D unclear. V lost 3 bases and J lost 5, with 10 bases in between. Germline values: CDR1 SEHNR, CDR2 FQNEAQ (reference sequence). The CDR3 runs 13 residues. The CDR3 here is CASSFPGSETQYF. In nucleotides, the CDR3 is TGTGCCAGCAGCTTTCCAGGATCGGAGACCCAGTACTTC.

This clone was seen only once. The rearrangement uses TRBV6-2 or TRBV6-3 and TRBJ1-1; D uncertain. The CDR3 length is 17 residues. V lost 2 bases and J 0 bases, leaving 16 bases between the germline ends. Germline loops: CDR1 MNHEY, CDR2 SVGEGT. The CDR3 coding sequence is TGTGCCAGCAGTTACGGGGTTGTCCCTACCGTGAACACTGAAGCTTTCTTT. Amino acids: CASSYGVVPTVNTEAFF.

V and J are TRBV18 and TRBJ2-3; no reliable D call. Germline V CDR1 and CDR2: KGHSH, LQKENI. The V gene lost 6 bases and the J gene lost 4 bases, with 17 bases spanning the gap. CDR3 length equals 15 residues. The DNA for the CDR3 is TGTGCCAGCTCCCCAGTGGCCTCGAACCCAGATACGCAGTATTTT. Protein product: CASSPVASNPDTQYF.

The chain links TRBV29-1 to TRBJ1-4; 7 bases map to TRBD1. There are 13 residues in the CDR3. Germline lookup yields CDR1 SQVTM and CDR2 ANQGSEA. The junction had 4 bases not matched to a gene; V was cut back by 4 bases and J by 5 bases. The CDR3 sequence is CSVARGRNEKLFF. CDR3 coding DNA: TGCAGCGTTGCGAGGGGGCGGAATGAAAAACTGTTTTTT.

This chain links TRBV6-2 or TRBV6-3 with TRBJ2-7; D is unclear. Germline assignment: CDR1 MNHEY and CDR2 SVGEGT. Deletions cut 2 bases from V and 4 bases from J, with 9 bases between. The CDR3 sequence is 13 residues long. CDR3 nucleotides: TGTGCCAGCAGTTACGTTTCGGGTTACGAGCAGTACTTC. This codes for CASSYVSGYEQYF.

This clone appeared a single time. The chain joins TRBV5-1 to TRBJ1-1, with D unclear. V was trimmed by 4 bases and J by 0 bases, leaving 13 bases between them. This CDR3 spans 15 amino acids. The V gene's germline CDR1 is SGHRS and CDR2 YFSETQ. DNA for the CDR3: TGCGCCAGCAGCCCCGCCGTCGGTATGAACACTGAAGCTTTCTTT. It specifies CASSPAVGMNTEAFF.